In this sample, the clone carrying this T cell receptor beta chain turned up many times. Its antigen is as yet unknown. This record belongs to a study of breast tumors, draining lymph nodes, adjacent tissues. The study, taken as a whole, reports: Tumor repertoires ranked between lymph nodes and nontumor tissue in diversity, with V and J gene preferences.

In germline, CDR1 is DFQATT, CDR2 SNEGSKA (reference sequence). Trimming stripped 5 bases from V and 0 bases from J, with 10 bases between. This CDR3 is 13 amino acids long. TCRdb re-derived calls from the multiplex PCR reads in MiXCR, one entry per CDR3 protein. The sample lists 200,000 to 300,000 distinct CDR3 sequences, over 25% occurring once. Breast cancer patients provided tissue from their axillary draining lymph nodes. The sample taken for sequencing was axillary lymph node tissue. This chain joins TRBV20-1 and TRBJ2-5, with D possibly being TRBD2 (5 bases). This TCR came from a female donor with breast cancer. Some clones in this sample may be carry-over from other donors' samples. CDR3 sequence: CSAGSGNQETQYF. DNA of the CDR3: TGCAGTGCTGGAAGCGGCAACCAAGAGACCCAGTACTTC.